Shown below are 32 T cell receptor beta chains from a single sample sequenced in a study of identifying expanded T cells in peripheral blood. TCRdb's copy holds only in-frame clones and misses some; the assay was immunoSEQ multiplex PCR. The table lists approximately 120,000 clones, less than 90% of them singletons. Material: blood. These receptors were obtained from a person aged 18 to 75 in good health.

This clone has more than one count but fewer than ten. The gene calls are TRBV9 and TRBJ1-1; D remains ambiguous. Germline CDR1 SGDLS, CDR2 YYNGEE. Trimming cost V 1 base and J 0 bases, with 4 bases left between them. This CDR3 is built from 13 residues. The CDR3 DNA follows: TGTGCCAGCAGCGTATCCCTGAACACTGAAGCTTTCTTT. Protein sequence: CASSVSLNTEAFF.

The chain combines TRBV11-2 with TRBJ2-1; 12 positions match TRBD2. The V and J ends lost 4 bases and 4 bases, in that order; junction bases with no gene match: 2. The V gene's germline CDR1 is SGHAT and CDR2 FQNNGV. The CDR3 is 15 residues long. The chain's CDR3 is CASSSGLAGYNEQFF. In DNA form, the CDR3 reads TGTGCCAGCAGCTCCGGACTAGCGGGATACAATGAGCAGTTCTTC.

This clone was seen only a few times. The chain couples TRBV4-3 to TRBJ2-1, with D possibly being TRBD1 (6 bases). Germline lookup yields CDR1 LGHNA and CDR2 YSLEER. This CDR3 is built from 15 residues. V lost 1 base and J lost 6, with 13 bases in between. The CDR3 nucleotides read TGCGCCAGCAGCCAAGGGGCAGGGGCTGGCAATGAGCAGTTCTTC. Protein product: CASSQGAGAGNEQFF.

This rearrangement joins TRBV6-6 to TRBJ1-2; D remains unclear. The CDR3 has 14 residues. The germline gives CDR1 MNHNY, CDR2 SVGAGI (reference sequence). Deletions cut 2 bases from V and 1 base from J, with 8 bases between. The CDR3 nucleotides read TGTGCCAGCAGTTACCTGACCGGTAACTATGGCTACACCTTC. Protein: CASSYLTGNYGYTF.

V is TRBV29-1 and J is TRBJ1-1, with D perhaps TRBD1 (5 bases). CDR1 is SQVTM and CDR2 is ANQGSEA in the germline V gene. Trimming took 8 bases from V and 0 from J, leaving 13 bases between them. The CDR3 extends over 13 amino acids. CDR3 bases: TGCAGCACCCGGGGGGGAGTGAACACTGAAGCTTTCTTT. Amino acid sequence: CSTRGGVNTEAFF. The full variable domain, in which reference TRBV29-1 and TRBJ1-1 provide the parts outside the CDR3, is SAVISQKPSRDICQRGTSLTIQCQVDSQVTMMFWYRQQPGQSLTLIATANQGSEATYESGFVIDKFPISRPNLTFSTLTVSNMSPEDSSIYLCSTRGGVNTEAFFGQGTRLTVV.

The rearrangement joins TRBV7-9 to TRBJ2-5; 15 bases are shared with TRBD2. Germline V gene lookup returns CDR1 SEHNR and CDR2 FQNEAQ (reference sequence). V lost 5 bases and J lost 5; bases outside the gene matches: 12. The CDR3 has 18 residues. CDR3 region: CASSRGTSGRKRGETQYF. DNA of the CDR3: TGTGCCAGCAGCCGTGGGACTAGCGGGAGGAAAAGGGGGGAGACCCAGTACTTC.

The chain uses TRBV2 and TRBJ2-2; the D is unclear. Trimming left V 5 bases short and J 2 bases short, with 9 bases between. The CDR3 consists of 14 residues. The germline V gene has CDR1 SNHLY and CDR2 FYNNEI. The CDR3 bases are TGTGCCAGCAGTATCAGACCTAACACCGGGGAGCTGTTTTTT. Its translation: CASSIRPNTGELFF.

This clone has just one count. This chain connects TRBV6-5 to TRBJ1-4; no reliable D call. CDR1 is MNHEY and CDR2 is SVGAGI in the germline V gene. CDR3 length: 14 residues. V was clipped by 6 bases and J by 1 base, with 9 bases between them. CDR3 loop: CASSLKRTNEKLFF. The CDR3 DNA sequence: TGTGCCAGCAGCCTCAAGAGAACTAATGAAAAACTGTTTTTT.

The genes are TRBV11-2 and TRBJ2-7; 11 bases align to TRBD2. The CDR3 runs to 14 residues. Germline V gene lookup returns CDR1 SGHAT and CDR2 FQNNGV. V lost 6 bases and J lost 2; bases outside the gene matches: 3. CDR3 coding DNA: TGTGCCAGCAGTCAACTAGCGGGAGCCTACGAGCAGTACTTC. This encodes CASSQLAGAYEQYF. The entire variable domain, with the rest obtained from reference TRBV11-2 and TRBJ2-7, is as follows: EAGVAQSPRYKIIEKRQSVAFWCNPISGHATLYWYQQILGQGPKLLIQFQNNGVVDDSQLPKDRFSAERLKGVDSTLKIQPAKLEDSAVYLCASSQLAGAYEQYFGPGTRLTVT.

The chain links TRBV12-2 to TRBJ2-7. TRBV12-2 is a pseudogene. This CDR3 spans 14 amino acids. This CDR3 reads CASRRNRASYEQYF. In DNA form, the CDR3 reads TGTGCAAGTCGCCGTAATAGGGCTTCTTACGAGCAGTACTTC.

The V and J genes are TRBV5-8 and TRBJ1-5; the match to TRBD1 covers 10 bases. The CDR3 totals 15 residues. The germline V gene encodes CDR1 SGHTS and CDR2 YDEGEE. The junction had 5 bases not matched to a gene; V was cut back by 4 bases and J by 4 bases. This CDR3 reads CASSPRTGGNQPQHF. CDR3 in DNA: TGTGCCAGCAGCCCCCGGACAGGGGGGAATCAGCCCCAGCATTTT.

The V call is TRBV4-1, the J call TRBJ1-5; D is unresolved. Germline V CDR1 and CDR2: MGHRA, YSYEKL. The CDR3 loop spans 16 amino acids. V was pared by 0 bases and J by 0 bases, with 9 bases between. The CDR3 loop is CASSQEWSFSNQPQHF. As DNA, the CDR3 is TGCGCCAGCAGCCAAGAATGGAGTTTTAGCAATCAGCCCCAGCATTTT.

The chain combines TRBV6-5 with TRBJ1-1, with 7 positions matching TRBD1. Germline trimming cut 4 bases from V and 4 bases from J; bases unmatched to any gene: 12. Germline V gene sequence: CDR1 MNHEY, CDR2 SVGAGI. CDR3 length: 16 amino acids. The chain's CDR3 is CASSSTDRALSTEAFF. The CDR3, as DNA: TGTGCCAGCAGTTCGACAGACAGGGCCTTGAGCACTGAAGCTTTCTTT.

The chain recombines TRBV19 with TRBJ2-3; 10 bases line up with TRBD2. Germline values: CDR1 LNHDA, CDR2 SQIVND (reference sequence). The CDR3 covers 13 residues. V lost 4 bases to trimming and J lost 8 bases; unmatched junction nucleotides: 3. Here the CDR3 reads CASSTSGRSTQYF. The CDR3 coding sequence is TGTGCCAGTAGTACTAGCGGGAGATCTACGCAGTATTTT. The full variable domain, rest sourced from reference TRBV19 and TRBJ2-3, is DGGITQSPKYLFRKEGQNVTLSCEQNLNHDAMYWYRQDPGQGLRLIYYSQIVNDFQKGDIAEGYSVSREKKESFPLTVTSAQKNPTAFYLCASSTSGRSTQYFGPGTRLTVL.

The J gene is TRBJ2-7, the V gene TRBV5-8; D possibly corresponds to TRBD2 (5 bases). The CDR3 length is 13 residues. In germline, CDR1 is SGHTS, CDR2 YDEGEE. V lost 2 bases and J 3 bases, leaving 9 bases between the germline ends. This CDR3 reads CASSFGGFYEQYF. The CDR3 DNA follows: TGTGCCAGCAGCTTCGGCGGGTTCTACGAGCAGTACTTC.

This chain connects TRBV7-9 to TRBJ2-5; D perhaps matches TRBD2 (5 bases). The CDR3 loop spans 14 amino acids. V lost 2 bases and J 3 bases, leaving 10 bases between the germline ends. CDR1 and CDR2 (germline): SEHNR, FQNEAQ (reference sequence). CDR3: CASSLRELKETQYF. The DNA for the CDR3 is TGTGCCAGCAGCTTAAGGGAGTTAAAAGAGACCCAGTACTTC.

Note on this clone: Germline is not matched at one junction end, which may reflect a read error. This rearrangement joins TRBV9 to TRBJ1-1, with D perhaps matching TRBD1 (6 bases). CDR1 and CDR2 (germline): SGDLS, YYNGEE. The CDR3 has 12 residues. This CDR3 is CASSVNRGGFSF. As DNA, the CDR3 is TGTGCCAGCAGCGTAAATAGGGGGGGCTTTTCCTTT. Together with reference TRBV9 and TRBJ1-1, the CDR3 gives the full variable domain: DSGVTQTPKHLITATGQRVTLRCSPRSGDLSVYWYQQSLDQGLQFLIQYYNGEERAKGNILERFSAQQFPDLHSELNLSSLELGDSALYFCASSVNRGGFSFGQGTRLTVV.

V and J are TRBV19 and TRBJ2-2; the match to TRBD2 covers 8 bases. The CDR3 is made up of 15 amino acids. Germline trimming cut 3 bases from V and 6 bases from J; bases unmatched to any gene: 6. Germline V gene data show CDR1 as LNHDA and CDR2 as SQIVND (reference sequence). The CDR3 loop reads CASSILERESGELFF. DNA for the CDR3: TGTGCCAGTAGTATTCTAGAGCGGGAGTCCGGGGAGCTGTTTTTT. Filled out from reference TRBV19 and TRBJ2-2, the complete variable domain reads DGGITQSPKYLFRKEGQNVTLSCEQNLNHDAMYWYRQDPGQGLRLIYYSQIVNDFQKGDIAEGYSVSREKKESFPLTVTSAQKNPTAFYLCASSILERESGELFFGEGSRLTVL.

The rearrangement links TRBV5-1 to TRBJ1-1, with TRBD1 matching 7 bases. This CDR3 spans 16 amino acids. The J segment lost 5 bases and the V segment lost 1 base, leaving 11 bases of the junction unmatched. The germline V gene encodes CDR1 SGHRS and CDR2 YFSETQ. CDR3 sequence (DNA): TGCGCCAGCAGCTTGCTAGGGCGGAGGGGGCAGACTGAAGCTTTCTTT. It encodes CASSLLGRRGQTEAFF.

The chain recombines TRBV2 with TRBJ2-3, with 8 bases lining up with TRBD1. Germline V gene data show CDR1 as SNHLY and CDR2 as FYNNEI. The CDR3 runs 14 residues. V lost 7 bases, J lost 4 bases, and 7 bases stayed unmatched. This CDR3 reads CASTDRAFADTQYF. CDR3 DNA: TGTGCCAGCACGGACAGGGCCTTCGCAGATACGCAGTATTTT.

J is TRBJ2-2 and V is TRBV18, with 12 positions matching TRBD2. Unmatched junction bases numbered 2, after V lost 3 bases and J lost 3 bases. The CDR3 sequence is 16 residues long. Germline loops: CDR1 KGHSH, CDR2 LQKENI. CDR3 DNA: TGTGCCAGCTCACCCCGGACTAGCGGGGACACCGGGGAGCTGTTTTTT. This sequence encodes CASSPRTSGDTGELFF.

This clone was counted once. The chain uses TRBV7-9 and TRBJ2-7; the D gene is possibly TRBD2 (6 bases). Germline V gives CDR1 SEHNR, CDR2 FQNEAQ (reference sequence). The CDR3 spans 16 residues. V was pared by 5 bases and J by 2 bases, with 19 bases between. Here the CDR3 reads CASSPPVRDFPYEQYF. CDR3 sequence (DNA): TGTGCCAGCAGCCCCCCAGTTCGGGACTTCCCCTACGAGCAGTACTTC.

The chain joins TRBV5-1 to TRBJ2-6, with D unclear. V gave up 0 bases and J gave up 3 bases, with 16 bases separating them. This CDR3 is 18 amino acids long. Germline CDR1 and CDR2: SGHRS and YFSETQ. The CDR3 DNA reads TGCGCCAGCAGCTTGGTTCCACTAAACACGGATGGGGCCAACGTCCTGACTTTC. Translation: CASSLVPLNTDGANVLTF.

The chain joins TRBV5-6 to TRBJ1-5, with D possibly TRBD1 on 6 matching bases. V shed 2 bases and J shed 6 bases, with 15 bases lying between them. The CDR3 extends over 15 amino acids. Per the germline V gene, CDR1 is SGHDT and CDR2 is YYEEEE. CDR3 loop: CASSLGGRFSQPQHF. For the CDR3, the DNA is TGTGCCAGCAGCTTAGGGGGGCGCTTCAGTCAGCCCCAGCATTTT.

The chain is built from TRBV6-5 and TRBJ2-7, with 10 bases lining up with TRBD1. CDR1 is MNHEY and CDR2 is SVGAGI in the germline V gene. The CDR3 covers 15 residues. Trimming took 6 bases from V and 4 from J; bases not matched to a gene: 9. The CDR3 DNA sequence: TGTGCCAGCAGGCCCCGGGACAGGGGTGGGTACGAGCAGTACTTC. Protein product: CASRPRDRGGYEQYF.

V is TRBV19 and J is TRBJ1-1, with TRBD1 identical over 8 bases. J was trimmed by 4 bases and V by 5 bases; bases with no gene match: 6. Germline V lookup: CDR1 LNHDA, CDR2 SQIVND (reference sequence). This CDR3 has 14 residues. The CDR3 nucleotides read TGTGCCAGTAGTCCCGGACAGGGCAGCACTGAAGCTTTCTTT. It translates to CASSPGQGSTEAFF.

The chain combines TRBV9 with TRBJ2-1; possibly TRBD1 for D (5 bases). With 3 bases removed from V and 3 bases from J, the gap between germline ends came to 19 bases. Germline V gene data show CDR1 as SGDLS and CDR2 as YYNGEE. CDR3 length: 17 residues. CDR3: CASSGSPLGPNYNEQFF. CDR3 nucleotides: TGTGCCAGCAGCGGATCGCCGCTGGGGCCTAACTACAATGAGCAGTTCTTC.

J is TRBJ2-5 and V is TRBV28; 7 bases are a match to TRBD2. The ends lost 6 bases at V and 3 bases at J; junction bases unmatched: 10. The CDR3 totals 15 residues. Germline values: CDR1 MDHEN, CDR2 SYDVKM. The CDR3 loop reads CASSRRDRGEETQYF. The CDR3 coding sequence is TGTGCCAGCAGCCGCCGGGACCGGGGGGAAGAGACCCAGTACTTC.

CDR3 nucleotides: TGTGCCAGCAGCTTACGAGCCTCTGGAAACACCATATATTTT. Its translation: CASSLRASGNTIYF. The V call is TRBV11-2, the J call TRBJ1-3; no clear D gene. This CDR3 region has 14 residues. V dropped 2 bases and J dropped 0 bases, with 5 bases sitting between them. Germline V gene lookup returns CDR1 SGHAT and CDR2 FQNNGV.

This clone was recorded only once. This rearrangement joins TRBV5-8 to TRBJ1-4; no firm D call. The CDR3 loop spans 16 amino acids. Trimming removed 2 bases at V and 2 bases at J, with 13 bases between. Germline CDR1 SGHTS, CDR2 YDEGEE. CDR3 nucleotides: TGTGCCAGCAGCTTTTGGGCCACGGGGACTAATGAAAAACTGTTTTTT. This gives the protein CASSFWATGTNEKLFF.

In this sample, this clone turned up once. The gene calls are TRBV5-1 and TRBJ2-1; 13 bases fit TRBD2. The CDR3 contains 16 residues. The trim removed 4 bases at V and 9 bases at J, leaving 10 bases unmatched. CDR1 is SGHRS and CDR2 is YFSETQ in the germline V gene. The CDR3 DNA follows: TGCGCCAGCAGCGCCTCACTAGCGGGAGGGGTTGGTGAGCAGTTCTTC. Its translation: CASSASLAGGVGEQFF.

This chain uses TRBV5-1 with TRBJ2-2; 7 positions agree with TRBD2. After removal of 1 base from V and 3 bases from J, the junction contained 6 bases not matched to a gene. The CDR3 has 16 amino acids. Per the germline V gene, CDR1 is SGHRS and CDR2 is YFSETQ. CDR3 in amino acids: CASSLNGGSYTGELFF. DNA for the CDR3: TGCGCCAGCAGCTTGAATGGCGGGAGTTACACCGGGGAGCTGTTTTTT.